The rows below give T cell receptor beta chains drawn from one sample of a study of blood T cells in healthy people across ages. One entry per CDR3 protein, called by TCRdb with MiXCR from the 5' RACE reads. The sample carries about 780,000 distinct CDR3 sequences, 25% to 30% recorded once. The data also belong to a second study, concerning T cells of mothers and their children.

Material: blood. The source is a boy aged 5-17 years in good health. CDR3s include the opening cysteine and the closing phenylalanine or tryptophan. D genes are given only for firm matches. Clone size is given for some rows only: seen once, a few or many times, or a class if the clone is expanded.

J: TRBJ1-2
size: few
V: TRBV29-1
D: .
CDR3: CSATGGVMENYGYTF
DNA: TGCAGCGCTACAGGTGGGGTCATGGAAAACTATGGCTACACCTTC

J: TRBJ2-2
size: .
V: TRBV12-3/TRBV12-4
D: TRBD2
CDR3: CASSASGNTGELFF
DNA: TGTGCCAGCAGTGCTAGCGGGAACACCGGGGAGCTGTTTTTT

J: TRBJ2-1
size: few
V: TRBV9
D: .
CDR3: CASSGATYNEQFF
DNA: TGTGCCAGCAGTGGGGCCACCTACAATGAGCAGTTCTTC

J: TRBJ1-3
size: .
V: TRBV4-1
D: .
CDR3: CASSQIQGKDSGNTIYF
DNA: TGCGCCAGCAGCCAAATTCAGGGTAAAGACTCTGGAAACACCATATATTTT

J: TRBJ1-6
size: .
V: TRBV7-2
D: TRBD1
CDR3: CASSSQTGTNSPLHF
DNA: TGTGCCAGCAGCTCCCAGACAGGGACTAATTCACCCCTCCACTTT

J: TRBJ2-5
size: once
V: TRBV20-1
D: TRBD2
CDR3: CSALRTSGAAETQYF
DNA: TGCAGTGCTCTCCGGACTAGCGGGGCCGCGGAGACCCAGTACTTC

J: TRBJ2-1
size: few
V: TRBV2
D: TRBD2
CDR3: CASSRGLASINEQFF
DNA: TGTGCCAGCAGCCGGGGACTAGCCTCAATCAATGAGCAGTTCTTC

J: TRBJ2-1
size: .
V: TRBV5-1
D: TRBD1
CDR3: CASSRITSEGASSYNEQFF
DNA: TGCGCCAGCAGCCGGATAACAAGCGAGGGGGCTAGCTCCTACAATGAGCAGTTCTTC

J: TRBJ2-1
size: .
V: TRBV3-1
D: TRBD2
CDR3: CASSQAGGKREQFF
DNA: TGTGCCAGCAGCCAAGCGGGGGGGAAGCGCGAGCAGTTCTTC

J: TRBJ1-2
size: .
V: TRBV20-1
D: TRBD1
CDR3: CSARDRDRGPYGYTF
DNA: TGCAGTGCTAGAGATAGGGACAGGGGTCCCTATGGCTACACCTTC

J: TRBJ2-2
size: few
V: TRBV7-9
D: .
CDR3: CASSFSAGNTGELFF
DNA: TGTGCCAGCAGCTTCTCGGCAGGCAACACCGGGGAGCTGTTTTTT

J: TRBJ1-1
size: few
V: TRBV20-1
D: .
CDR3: CSARDSSEAFF
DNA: TGCAGTGCTAGAGATTCCTCTGAAGCTTTCTTT

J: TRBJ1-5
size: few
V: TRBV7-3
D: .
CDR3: CASSLDRFGGSNQPQHF
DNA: TGTGCCAGCAGCTTAGACAGGTTTGGGGGTAGCAATCAGCCCCAGCATTTT

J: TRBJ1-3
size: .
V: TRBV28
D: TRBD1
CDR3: CASGTGAGNTIYF
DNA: TGTGCCAGCGGGACAGGGGCTGGAAACACCATATATTTT

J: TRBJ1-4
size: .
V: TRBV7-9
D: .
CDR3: CASSLVGLDGEKLFF
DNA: TGTGCCAGCAGCTTAGTTGGCCTAGACGGTGAAAAACTGTTTTTT

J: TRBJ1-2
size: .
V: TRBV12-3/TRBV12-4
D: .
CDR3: CASSRNRMSWGYTF
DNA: TGTGCCAGCAGCCGCAACAGGATGTCTTGGGGCTACACCTTC

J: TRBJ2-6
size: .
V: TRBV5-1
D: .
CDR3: CASSMRWGSGANVLTF
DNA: TGCGCCAGCAGCATGAGATGGGGATCTGGGGCCAACGTCCTGACTTTC

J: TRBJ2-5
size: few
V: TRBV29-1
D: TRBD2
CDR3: CSVASGGGETQYF
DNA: TGCAGCGTTGCCAGCGGGGGCGGGGAGACCCAGTACTTC

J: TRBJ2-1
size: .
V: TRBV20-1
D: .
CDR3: CSARARWSYNEQFF
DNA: TGCAGTGCTAGAGCGAGATGGTCCTACAATGAGCAGTTCTTC

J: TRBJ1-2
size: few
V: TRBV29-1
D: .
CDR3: CSGLRDYGYTF
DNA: TGCAGCGGGCTTCGGGACTATGGCTACACCTTC

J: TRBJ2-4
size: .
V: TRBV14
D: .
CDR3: CASSHPRANGKNIQYF
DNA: TGTGCCAGCAGCCACCCCCGGGCGAACGGCAAAAACATTCAGTACTTC

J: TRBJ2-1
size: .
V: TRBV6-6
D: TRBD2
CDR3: CASTHGRGGTNEQFF
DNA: TGTGCCAGCACCCATGGGCGGGGGGGCACCAATGAGCAGTTCTTC

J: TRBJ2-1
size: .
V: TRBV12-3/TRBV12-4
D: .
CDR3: CASSFMWVSYNEQFF
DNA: TGTGCCAGCAGTTTTATGTGGGTCTCCTACAATGAGCAGTTCTTC

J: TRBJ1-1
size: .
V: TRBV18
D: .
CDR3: CASSTGPMNTEAFF
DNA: TGTGCCAGCTCAACCGGGCCAATGAACACTGAAGCTTTCTTT

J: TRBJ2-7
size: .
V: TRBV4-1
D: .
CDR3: CASSQSRTDSYEQYF
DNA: TGCGCCAGCAGCCAATCTCGGACGGACTCCTACGAGCAGTACTTC

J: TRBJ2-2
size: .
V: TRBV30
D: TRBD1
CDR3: CARDRDGRELFF
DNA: TGTGCCCGTGACAGGGACGGCAGGGAGCTGTTTTTT

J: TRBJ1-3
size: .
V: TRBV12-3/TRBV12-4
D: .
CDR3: CASIIGSGDTIYF
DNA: TGTGCCAGCATCATAGGGTCCGGGGACACCATATATTTT

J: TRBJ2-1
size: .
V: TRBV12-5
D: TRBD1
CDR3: CASGSGTGIYNEQFF
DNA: TGTGCTAGTGGATCCGGGACAGGGATCTACAATGAGCAGTTCTTC

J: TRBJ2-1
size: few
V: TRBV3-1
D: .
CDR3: CASRGATEQFF
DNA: TGTGCCAGTCGGGGGGCCACTGAGCAGTTCTTC

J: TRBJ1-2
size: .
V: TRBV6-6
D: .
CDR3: CASSYSQGGYGYTF
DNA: TGTGCCAGCAGTTACTCACAGGGTGGCTATGGCTACACCTTC

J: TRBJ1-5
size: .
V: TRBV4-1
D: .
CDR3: CASSQEGHNSNQPQHF
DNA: TGCGCCAGCAGCCAGGAGGGACACAATAGCAATCAGCCCCAGCATTTT

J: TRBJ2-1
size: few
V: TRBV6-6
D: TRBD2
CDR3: CASSYGLVSYNEQFF
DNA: TGTGCCAGCAGTTACGGACTAGTATCCTACAATGAGCAGTTCTTC

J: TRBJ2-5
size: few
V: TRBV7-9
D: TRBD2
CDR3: CASSTGGLLIETQYF
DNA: TGTGCCAGCAGCACCGGGGGACTACTAATCGAGACCCAGTACTTC

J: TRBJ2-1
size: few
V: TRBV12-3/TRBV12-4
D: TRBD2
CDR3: CASSLELAGDNEQFF
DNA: TGTGCCAGCAGTTTAGAACTAGCGGGGGACAATGAGCAGTTCTTC

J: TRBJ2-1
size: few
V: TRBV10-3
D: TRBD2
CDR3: CAISEPRLAGAIYNEQFF
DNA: TGTGCCATCAGTGAGCCTAGACTAGCGGGGGCAATATACAATGAGCAGTTCTTC

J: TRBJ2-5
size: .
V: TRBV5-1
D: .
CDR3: CASSVGARQEAQYF
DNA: TGCGCCAGCAGCGTGGGGGCGCGCCAAGAGGCCCAGTACTTC

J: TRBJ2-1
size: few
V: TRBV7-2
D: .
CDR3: CASSQMGRHANNEQFF
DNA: TGTGCCAGCAGCCAGATGGGGCGACATGCGAACAATGAGCAGTTCTTC

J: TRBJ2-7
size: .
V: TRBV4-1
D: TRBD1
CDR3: CASSQGDSREQYF
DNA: TGCGCCAGCAGCCAGGGGGACAGTCGCGAGCAGTACTTC

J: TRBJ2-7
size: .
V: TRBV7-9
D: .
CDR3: CASRPGTSGEQYF
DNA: TGTGCCAGCAGACCGGGGACTTCTGGCGAGCAGTACTTC

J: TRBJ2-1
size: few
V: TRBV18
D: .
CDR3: CASSSKVRANNEQFF
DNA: TGTGCCAGCTCATCAAAGGTACGGGCGAACAATGAGCAGTTCTTC